The source of this T cell receptor (beta chain) is a study of shared clonotypes between healthy human individuals. The table came from immunoSEQ multiplex PCR; TCRdb's copy has only in-frame clones and leaves some out. The sample includes 530,000 or so clones, approximately 79% of them seen just once. CDR1 is SGHNT and CDR2 is YYREEE in the germline V gene (reference sequence). The CDR3 has 13 residues. V shed 1 base and J shed 4 bases, with 8 bases lying between them. This receptor was taken from a middle-aged woman in good health. Some clones in this sample may be carry-over from other donors' samples. This chain joins TRBV5-4 and TRBJ1-2; D is unresolved. The sequencing input was PBMCs. In DNA, the CDR3 is TGTGCCAGCAGCTTGTCGGGATCCTATGGCTACACCTTC. It codes for CASSLSGSYGYTF.